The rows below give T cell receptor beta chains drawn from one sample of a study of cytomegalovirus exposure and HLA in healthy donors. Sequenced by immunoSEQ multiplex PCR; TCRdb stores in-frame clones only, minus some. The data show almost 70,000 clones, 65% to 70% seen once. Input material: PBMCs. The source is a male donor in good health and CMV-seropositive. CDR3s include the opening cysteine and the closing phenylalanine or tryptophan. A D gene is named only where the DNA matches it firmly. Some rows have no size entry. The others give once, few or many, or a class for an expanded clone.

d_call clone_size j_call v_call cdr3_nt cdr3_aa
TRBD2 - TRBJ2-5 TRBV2 TGTGCCAGCAGCGAGCCTAGCGGGGGGGCCTCGGAGACCCAGTACTTC CASSEPSGGASETQYF
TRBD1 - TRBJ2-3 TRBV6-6 TGTGCCAGCAGTAACGGACAGGGGGGGACAGATACGCAGTATTTT CASSNGQGGTDTQYF
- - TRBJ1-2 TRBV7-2 TGTGCCAGCAGCACAAGCCGGGGGGCGCGAAGTGGCTACACCTTC CASSTSRGARSGYTF
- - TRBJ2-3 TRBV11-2 TGTGCCAGCAGCTTACGATTGCGGGCTAGCACAGATACGCAGTATTTT CASSLRLRASTDTQYF
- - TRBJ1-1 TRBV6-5 TGTGCCAGCAGCCGCCAGGGTGGCACTGAAGCTTTCTTT CASSRQGGTEAFF
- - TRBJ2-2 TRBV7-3 TGTGCCAGCAGGGGGGGGGCTACTAACACCGGGGAGCTGTTTTTT CASRGGATNTGELFF
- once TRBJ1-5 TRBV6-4 TGTGCCAGCAGCCCGGAGGAGGGTCAGCCCCAGCATTTT CASSPEEGQPQHF
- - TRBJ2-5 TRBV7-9 TGTGCCAGCAGCCACGTCCGGGAAGAGACCCAGTACTTC CASSHVREETQYF
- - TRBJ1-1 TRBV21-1 TGTGCCAGCAGCAAAGTGGGAGAGAACACTGAAGCTTTCTTT CASSKVGENTEAFF
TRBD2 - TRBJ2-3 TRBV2 TGTGCCAGCATACGTAGCGGGAGTCCAGATACGCAGTATTTT CASIRSGSPDTQYF
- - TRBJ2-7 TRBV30 TGTGCCTGGAGTGTACAAGTCGGGTACGAGCAGTACTTC CAWSVQVGYEQYF
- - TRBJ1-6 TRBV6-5 TGTGCCAGCAGTTACGCCCAGGGGCGGTTTCCCCTCCACTTT CASSYAQGRFPLHF
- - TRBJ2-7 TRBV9 TGTGCCAGCAGCCCTCGTGACTACGAGCAGTACTTC CASSPRDYEQYF
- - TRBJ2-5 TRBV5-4 TGTGCCAGCAGGGATGGGACTCGCAGGGGGGAGACCCAGTACTTC CASRDGTRRGETQYF
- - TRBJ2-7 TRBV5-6 TGTGCCAGCAGCTTGAACAGGGAAGGTTCCTACGAGCAGTACTTC CASSLNREGSYEQYF
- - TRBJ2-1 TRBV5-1 TGCGCCAGCAGCTCGGGTGCTTTTCGGAATGAGCAGTTCTTC CASSSGAFRNEQFF
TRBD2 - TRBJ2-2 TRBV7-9 TGTGCAACTTTGACTAGCGGGAGGGCCCTCGGGACCGGGGAGCTGTTTTTT CATLTSGRALGTGELFF
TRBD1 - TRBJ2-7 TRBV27 TGTGCCAGCAGTAGAACCGGGACAGGGTACGAGCAGTACTTC CASSRTGTGYEQYF
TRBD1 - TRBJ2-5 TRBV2 TGTGCCAGCACCGGGACAGGGAGGCAAGAGACCCAGTACTTC CASTGTGRQETQYF
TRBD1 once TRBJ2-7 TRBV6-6 TGTGCCAGCATCGGACAGGGGCCCCGCGAGCAGTACTTC CASIGQGPREQYF
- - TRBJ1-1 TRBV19 TGTGCCAGTAGTTTCAAACGGGTGAACACTGAAGCTTTCTTT CASSFKRVNTEAFF
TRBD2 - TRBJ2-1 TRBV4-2 TGTGCCAGCAGCCATACCGGGACTAGCGGGAGGAATGAGCAGTTCTTC CASSHTGTSGRNEQFF
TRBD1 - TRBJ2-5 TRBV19 TGTGCCAGTAGTATCGGGACAGGGAGAGAGACCCAGTACTTC CASSIGTGRETQYF
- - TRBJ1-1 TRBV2 TGTGCCAGCAGTGATCCGGACACTGAAGCTTTCTTT CASSDPDTEAFF
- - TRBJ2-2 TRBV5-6 TGTGCCAGCAGCTTGGGACAGAACACCGGGGAGCTGTTTTTT CASSLGQNTGELFF
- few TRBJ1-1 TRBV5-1 TGCGCCAGCAGCTGGGGGGGTGGTGAAGGCAGTGAAGCTTTCTTT CASSWGGGEGSEAFF
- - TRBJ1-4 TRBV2 TGTGCCAGCAGCAGGGAAAGGGGTAATGAAAAACTGTTTTTT CASSRERGNEKLFF
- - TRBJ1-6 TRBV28 TGTGCCAGCACGGGGGAGGGGAATTCACCCCTCCACTTT CASTGEGNSPLHF
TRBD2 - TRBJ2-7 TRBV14 TGTGCCAGCAGCCAATTAGCGGGAGGGCAGTACGAGCAGTACTTC CASSQLAGGQYEQYF
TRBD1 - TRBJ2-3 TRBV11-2 TGTGCCAGCAGCCTGGGACAGGGCTTTGGAGATACGCAGTATTTT CASSLGQGFGDTQYF
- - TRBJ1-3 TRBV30 TGTGCCTGGAGGCGGAGGTCTGGAAACACCATATATTTT CAWRRRSGNTIYF
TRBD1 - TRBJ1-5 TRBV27 TGTGCCAGCAGTTTGAGGGGGCTGAATCAGCCCCAGCATTTT CASSLRGLNQPQHF
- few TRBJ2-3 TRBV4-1 TGCGCCAGCAGCCAAGGGACAATTGTGGACACGCAGTATTTT CASSQGTIVDTQYF
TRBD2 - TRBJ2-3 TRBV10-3 TGTGCCATCAGTTTACTAGCGACTCAGGATACGCAGTATTTT CAISLLATQDTQYF
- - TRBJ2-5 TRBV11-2 TGTGCCAGCTCAATTGAGACCCAGTACTTC CASSIETQYF
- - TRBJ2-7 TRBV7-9 TGTTCCAGCACCCAGACAGGTGCAGGTCTGGGTGGCGAGCAGTACTTC CSSTQTGAGLGGEQYF
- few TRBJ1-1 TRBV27 TGTGCCAGCAGTCCAAAACCACAGGGTAGGGCTGAAGCTTTCTTT CASSPKPQGRAEAFF
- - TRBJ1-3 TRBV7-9 TGTGCCAGCAGCCGAGGGGAGGTGGCGGGAAACACCATATATTTT CASSRGEVAGNTIYF
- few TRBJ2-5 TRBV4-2 TGTGCCAGCAGCCAAGTCGTGGGGGGATCTGAGACCCAGTACTTC CASSQVVGGSETQYF
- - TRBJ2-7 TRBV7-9 TGTGCCAGCAGCTCCGAGGGGGACGAGCAGTACTTC CASSSEGDEQYF
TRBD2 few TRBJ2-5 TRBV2 TGTGCCAGCAGTGCGATGGGACTAGCGTCGGAGACCCAGTACTTC CASSAMGLASETQYF
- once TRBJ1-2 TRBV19 TGTGCCAGTAGTATCGGCGGAGTTTACTATGGCTACACCTTC CASSIGGVYYGYTF
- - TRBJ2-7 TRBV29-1 TGCAGCGTTGCTTTCGGTTCCTACGAGCAGTACTTC CSVAFGSYEQYF
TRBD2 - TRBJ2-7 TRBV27 TGTGCCAGCAGTGGCTCGGGACTAGCGGCCTACGAGCAGTACTTC CASSGSGLAAYEQYF
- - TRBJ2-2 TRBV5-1 TGCGCCAGCAGCCCCGGAAACAGAGACACCAGGGAGCTGTTTTTT CASSPGNRDTRELFF
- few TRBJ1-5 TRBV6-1 TGTGCCAGCAGTGATAGCCATAGCAATCAGCCCCAGCATTTT CASSDSHSNQPQHF
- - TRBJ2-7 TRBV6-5 TGTGCCAGCAGTTCCGATTCAAAGACGGGGGAGCAGTACTTC CASSSDSKTGEQYF
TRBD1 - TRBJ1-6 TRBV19 TGTGCCAGTACCATGGACAGGGGGAATTCACCCCTCCACTTT CASTMDRGNSPLHF
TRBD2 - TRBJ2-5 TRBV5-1 TGCGCCAGCAGCCCTACGACTAGCGGAAAAGAGACCCAGTACTTC CASSPTTSGKETQYF
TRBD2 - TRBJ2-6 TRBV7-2 TGTGCCAGCAGCATCGGGGGGTTCTCTGGGGCCAACGTCCTGACTTTC CASSIGGFSGANVLTF
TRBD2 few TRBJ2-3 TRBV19 TGTGCCACCCTACGTTGGGTTAGCGGGGTGACTAGCACAGATACGCAGTATTTT CATLRWVSGVTSTDTQYF
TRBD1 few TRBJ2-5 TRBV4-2 TGTGCCAGCAGCCAAGACACAGGGGGCAGGCAAGAGACCCAGTACTTC CASSQDTGGRQETQYF
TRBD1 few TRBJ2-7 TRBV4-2 TGTGCCAGCAGCCAAGAACGCGACCTTCCCCTTGACAGGGCCTACGAGCAGTACTTC CASSQERDLPLDRAYEQYF
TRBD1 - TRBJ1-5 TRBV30 TGTGCCTGGAGCAGACAGGGGGGCCAGCCCCAGCATTTT CAWSRQGGQPQHF